One and the same sample provided the 29 T cell receptor beta chains below, sequenced in a study of T cells in Graves' hyperthyroidism and ophthalmopathy. TCR beta CDR3 regions were amplified from RNA transcripts. Initially, a first-round RT-PCR of the TCR CDR3 employed the HTBI primer set. TCRdb re-called the multiplex PCR reads through MiXCR, storing one row per CDR3 protein. This table holds around 340,000 distinct CDR3 sequences, 14% found once. Sequences were obtained from blood. Source of these receptors: a woman aged 25 to 45 with Graves' hyperthyroidism.

This clonotype was observed at least ten times. J is TRBJ2-5 and V is TRBV28; the D gene could be TRBD1 or TRBD2 (6 bases each). CDR3 length: 14 residues. The V end lost 11 bases, the J end lost 2 bases, and 18 bases lay between the germline ends. Germline CDR1 is MDHEN and CDR2 is SYDVKM. CDR3 residues: CASLEGGPQETQYF. CDR3 bases: TGTGCCTCCCTCGAGGGGGGCCCTCAAGAGACCCAGTACTTC.

This clonotype was observed many times. The chain carries TRBV12-3 or TRBV12-4 and TRBJ2-2, with 8 bases fitting TRBD2. CDR3 size: 20 residues. Unmatched junction bases numbered 19, after V lost 5 bases and J lost 2 bases. The CDR3 is CASSAASGLVTRSNTGELFF. CDR3 nucleotide sequence: TGTGCCAGCAGTGCCGCTAGCGGGCTCGTTACTCGGAGCAACACCGGGGAGCTGTTTTTT.

This clonotype was detected ten times or more. V and J are TRBV30 and TRBJ2-7, with TRBD1 matching 7 bases. With V trimmed by 1 base and J by 5 bases, 2 bases remained unmatched. The CDR3 consists of 12 residues. Germline CDR1 GTSNPN, CDR2 SVGIG (reference sequence). The DNA for the CDR3 is TGTGCCTGGAGTGGACAGGGCCACGAGCAGTACTTC. It specifies CAWSGQGHEQYF.

J is TRBJ2-7 and V is TRBV20-1; 8 bases line up with TRBD2. The CDR3 is 15 amino acids. Per the germline V gene, CDR1 is DFQATT and CDR2 is SNEGSKA (reference sequence). The ends lost 0 bases at V and 1 base at J; junction bases unmatched: 5. The CDR3 sequence is CSARENSGKSYEQYF. The DNA for the CDR3 is TGCAGTGCTAGAGAGAATAGCGGGAAATCCTACGAGCAGTACTTC.

The table lists this clonotype with many counts. The gene calls are TRBV6-5 and TRBJ2-1, with 7 positions matching TRBD1. The CDR3 is 15 amino acids. The germline gives CDR1 MNHEY, CDR2 SVGAGI. J gave up 5 bases and V 2 bases, and 6 bases lay outside the gene matches. The CDR3 DNA follows: TGTGCCAGCAGTTACCAGGACAGGAATGACAATGAGCAGTTCTTC. Encoded protein: CASSYQDRNDNEQFF.

This clonotype was found many times. The genes are TRBV15 and TRBJ1-1; 8 positions agree with TRBD1. CDR1 and CDR2 (germline): LNHNV, YYDKDF (reference sequence). J lost 5 bases, V lost 4 bases, and 3 bases had no gene match. This CDR3 has 13 amino acids. The CDR3 DNA is TGTGCCACCAGCAAAAGACAGGGGACTGAAGCTTTCTTT. This gives the protein CATSKRQGTEAFF.

This chain joins TRBV7-9 and TRBJ2-5, with a tentative D call TRBD2 (6 bases). Trimming pared 4 bases from V and 6 bases from J, leaving 15 bases between. The germline V gene encodes CDR1 SEHNR and CDR2 FQNEAQ (reference sequence). The CDR3 consists of 14 residues. The CDR3 here is CASSSRPSEKTQYF. The DNA for the CDR3 is TGTGCCAGCAGCTCTCGCCCTAGCGAAAAGACCCAGTACTTC.

This clonotype was counted ten times or more. The chain joins TRBV5-1 to TRBJ2-3; D gene uncertain. Germline V gives CDR1 SGHRS, CDR2 YFSETQ. The CDR3 is made up of 14 amino acids. Trimming pared 0 bases from V and 2 bases from J, leaving 7 bases between. The CDR3 DNA is TGCGCCAGCAGCTTGGAAGCCGACACAGATACGCAGTATTTT. Its translation is CASSLEADTDTQYF.

The chain has TRBV6-5 and TRBJ2-1; D not certain. This CDR3 is 12 amino acids long. V was shortened by 0 bases and J by 5 bases, with 2 bases between the two germline ends. Germline V gene data show CDR1 as MNHEY and CDR2 as SVGAGI. The CDR3 loop reads CASSYSDNEQFF. The DNA for the CDR3 is TGTGCCAGCAGTTACTCTGACAATGAGCAGTTCTTC.

This clonotype appeared many times. The V and J genes are TRBV7-9 and TRBJ2-1; D tentatively fits TRBD1 or TRBD2 (5 bases each). In germline, CDR1 is SEHNR, CDR2 FQNEAQ (reference sequence). The CDR3 runs to 15 residues. With 7 bases removed from V and 7 bases from J, the gap between germline ends came to 20 bases. Here the CDR3 reads CASTPGGRPWNEQFF. As DNA, the CDR3 is TGTGCCAGCACCCCTGGGGGACGCCCGTGGAATGAGCAGTTCTTC.

This clonotype was seen ten or more times. The CDR3 DNA follows: TGTGCCAGCAGCTTATCGGCCGGAGACACAGATACGCAGTATTTT. As protein: CASSLSAGDTDTQYF. The V and J genes are TRBV7-9 and TRBJ2-3; unclear D gene. Looked up from germline, CDR1 is SEHNR and CDR2 is FQNEAQ (reference sequence). V lost 2 bases and J 2 bases, leaving 11 bases between the germline ends. The CDR3 totals 15 residues.

This clonotype was observed at least ten times. The rearrangement joins TRBV10-1 to TRBJ1-1; D is unclear. The V end lost 3 bases, the J end lost 0 bases, and 8 bases lay between the germline ends. Germline CDR1 and CDR2: WNHNN and SYGVQD (reference sequence). CDR3 length: 14 amino acids. Here the CDR3 DNA reads TGCGCCAGCAGTGATGCGGGAATGAACACTGAAGCTTTCTTT. Translating gives CASSDAGMNTEAFF.

This clonotype was observed a few times. The chain uses TRBV6-2 or TRBV6-3 and TRBJ1-5; a weak D match, TRBD1 (6 bases). Between the trimmed V and J ends, which lost 2 bases and 7 bases, there was a span of 15 bases. The CDR3 is 15 residues long. The germline gives CDR1 MNHEY, CDR2 SVGEGT. The CDR3 DNA reads TGTGCCAGCAGTTACGGGGCTAGGGACACCCAGCCCCAGCATTTT. Translated: CASSYGARDTQPQHF.

The chain links TRBV5-6 to TRBJ1-6, with a tentative D call TRBD1 (6 bases). CDR1 is SGHDT and CDR2 is YYEEEE in the germline V gene. Deletions cut 0 bases from V and 9 bases from J, with 13 bases between. The CDR3 spans 15 residues. The CDR3 sequence is CASSLGQGLTSPLHF. The CDR3, as DNA: TGTGCCAGCAGCTTGGGTCAGGGGCTGACTTCACCCCTCCACTTT.

This chain connects TRBV6-2 or TRBV6-3 to TRBJ1-5, with D perhaps matching TRBD1 (6 bases). Germline-derived CDR1 and CDR2 are MNHEY and SVGEGT. This CDR3 has 16 residues. Trimming cost V 2 bases and J 4 bases, with 15 bases left between them. CDR3 bases: TGTGCCAGCAGTTACACACAGGGCTTCGTAAATCAGCCCCAGCATTTT. Translating gives CASSYTQGFVNQPQHF.

This clonotype appeared many times. The chain carries TRBV20-1 and TRBJ1-3; the match to TRBD1 covers 8 bases. The junction had 10 bases not matched to a gene; V was cut back by 5 bases and J by 4 bases. The CDR3 has 15 residues. CDR1 is DFQATT, CDR2 SNEGSKA, per germline (reference sequence). Here the CDR3 DNA reads TGCAGTGCTGATGCGACAGGGGCCCTGGGAAACACCATATATTTT. Translated, it gives CSADATGALGNTIYF.

This clonotype appeared many times. The chain links TRBV28 to TRBJ2-6; D uncertain. The CDR3 covers 13 residues. V was cut by 4 bases and J by 4 bases, with 5 bases left in between. Germline CDR1 and CDR2: MDHEN and SYDVKM. This CDR3 reads CASSYLGANVLTF. CDR3 bases: TGTGCCAGCAGTTACCTGGGGGCCAACGTCCTGACTTTC.

V and J are TRBV29-1 and TRBJ2-1, with 12 bases lining up with TRBD2. The germline gives CDR1 SQVTM, CDR2 ANQGSEA. V dropped 4 bases and J dropped 9; count of bases not matched to a gene: 13. This CDR3 is built from 16 residues. CDR3 residues: CSVAPQRTSGTSEQFF. DNA for the CDR3: TGCAGCGTTGCCCCCCAGCGGACTAGCGGGACTAGTGAGCAGTTCTTC.

The chain employs TRBV24-1 and TRBJ2-7; 11 bases align to TRBD2. V was pared by 3 bases and J by 3 bases, with 6 bases of the junction left unmatched. Germline assignment: CDR1 KGHDR and CDR2 SFDVKD. CDR3 length: 16 amino acids. DNA for the CDR3: TGTGCCACCAGTGATCCCGCCGGGACTAGCGGCTACGAGCAGTACTTC. Its translation: CATSDPAGTSGYEQYF.

The V call is TRBV12-3 or TRBV12-4, the J call TRBJ2-5; TRBD1 matches at 10 bases. This CDR3 has 15 residues. After removal of 4 bases from V and 2 bases from J, the junction contained 4 bases not matched to a gene. The CDR3 DNA is TGTGCCAGCAGTTGGGACAGGGGCCTTCAAGAGACCCAGTACTTC. Translated, it gives CASSWDRGLQETQYF.

This clonotype occurred many times. The chain couples TRBV28 to TRBJ2-1, with TRBD2 matching over 8 bases. CDR1 is MDHEN, CDR2 SYDVKM, per germline. The CDR3 contains 19 residues. With 3 bases clipped from V and 0 bases from J, the junction kept 13 bases outside the gene matches. CDR3 bases: TGTGCCAGCAGTTTGGGCTGGCTAGCGGGCTCTAGCTCCTACAATGAGCAGTTCTTC. Its translation: CASSLGWLAGSSSYNEQFF. Filled out from reference TRBV28 and TRBJ2-1, the complete variable domain reads DVKVTQSSRYLVKRTGEKVFLECVQDMDHENMFWYRQDPGLGLRLIYFSYDVKMKEKGDIPEGYSVSREKKERFSLILESASTNQTSMYLCASSLGWLAGSSSYNEQFFGPGTRLTVL.

As for this clonotype: The junction and the germline gene differ at one end; a read error may be behind it. The chain has TRBV28 and TRBJ1-5, with D unclear. The CDR3 is made up of 11 amino acids. Germline CDR1 and CDR2: MDHEN and SYDVKM. The CDR3 sequence: CASSGDQPRHF. The CDR3 nucleotides are TGTGCCAGCAGTGGGGATCAGCCCCGGCATTTT.

A few counts support this clonotype. The chain has TRBV9 and TRBJ2-5, with D possibly matching TRBD1 (6 bases). V lost 4 bases and J 1 base, leaving 11 bases between the germline ends. CDR1 and CDR2 from the germline V gene are SGDLS and YYNGEE. The CDR3 contains 14 residues. DNA of the CDR3: TGTGCCAGCAGCAAGCAGGGGACCCAAGAGACCCAGTACTTC. Protein sequence: CASSKQGTQETQYF.

This CDR3 reads CASSPGGRGGDTQYF. Written as DNA, the CDR3 is TGTGCCAGCAGCCCAGGCGGCAGGGGGGGAGATACGCAGTATTTT. This chain joins TRBV9 and TRBJ2-3, with D possibly being TRBD1 or TRBD2 (7 bases each). V gave up 4 bases and J gave up 5 bases, with 17 bases separating them. The CDR3 covers 15 residues. From germline, CDR1 is SGDLS and CDR2 YYNGEE.

The sample holds many counts of this clonotype. CDR3 coding DNA: TGTGCCAGCTGCCGAAAGGACATAAAGGGCACCGGGGAGCTGTTTTTT. Translating it yields CASCRKDIKGTGELFF. J is TRBJ2-2 and V is TRBV28, with D perhaps matching TRBD1 (5 bases). Trimming removed 8 bases at V and 4 bases at J, with 20 bases between. The length of the CDR3 is 16 residues. CDR1 MDHEN and CDR2 SYDVKM come from the germline V gene.

This clonotype was observed a handful of times. The chain couples TRBV29-1 to TRBJ1-3; D gene ambiguous. There are 13 residues in the CDR3. Germline V gene sequence: CDR1 SQVTM, CDR2 ANQGSEA. V shed 0 bases and J shed 2 bases, with 5 bases lying between them. The CDR3 DNA reads as TGCAGCGTTGAAGATAAGACTGGAAACACCATATATTTT. Its protein product is CSVEDKTGNTIYF.

This clonotype occurred many times. The V and J genes are TRBV7-9 and TRBJ2-7; D is ambiguous. The CDR3 spans 12 residues. CDR1 and CDR2 from the germline V gene are SEHNR and FQNEAQ (reference sequence). The V end was cut by 5 bases, the J end by 7 bases, with 12 bases between. CDR3 bases: TGTGCCAGCAGCCCCCCCGGAGATGAGCAGTACTTC. This codes for CASSPPGDEQYF.

This clonotype was seen many times. This chain links TRBV28 with TRBJ2-3; TRBD2 matches 10 bases. V shed 5 bases and J 8 bases; nucleotides not matched to a gene: 10. Germline lookup yields CDR1 MDHEN and CDR2 SYDVKM. This CDR3 is 15 amino acids long. This chain's CDR3 is CASSVAGGRRGTQYF. As DNA, the CDR3 is TGTGCCAGCAGTGTAGCGGGAGGCAGACGGGGTACGCAGTATTTT.

The chain joins TRBV11-2 to TRBJ2-3; 13 nucleotides match TRBD2. This CDR3 comprises 16 residues. V shed 4 bases and J 3 bases; nucleotides not matched to a gene: 4. Germline V gene sequence: CDR1 SGHAT, CDR2 FQNNGV. The DNA of the CDR3 is TGTGCCAGCAGCTCAGGGACTAGCGGGATTACAGATACGCAGTATTTT. This encodes CASSSGTSGITDTQYF.